Given below is one T cell receptor (beta chain) in context. Profiled with immunoSEQ multiplex PCR; TCRdb holds only in-frame clones, not every one. In the table there are roughly 49,000 clones, around 93% of which are singletons. This specimen belongs to a study of T cell changes during pregnancy in multiple sclerosis. The CDR3 sequence is 15 residues long. Losses at the gene ends were 5 bases for V and 6 bases for J; bases not matched to a gene: 12. Germline CDR1 SSHAT, CDR2 FNYEAQ (reference sequence). This rearrangement joins TRBV7-7 to TRBJ2-7, with 8 positions matching TRBD1. This receptor was taken from a female donor with multiple sclerosis, enrolled in a pregnancy study. Sequenced material: CD8+ T cells from peripheral blood mononuclear cells, taken after pregnancy. This CDR3 is CASSPTSDRASEQYF. DNA for the CDR3: TGTGCCAGCAGCCCTACGTCGGACAGGGCCTCCGAGCAGTACTTC.